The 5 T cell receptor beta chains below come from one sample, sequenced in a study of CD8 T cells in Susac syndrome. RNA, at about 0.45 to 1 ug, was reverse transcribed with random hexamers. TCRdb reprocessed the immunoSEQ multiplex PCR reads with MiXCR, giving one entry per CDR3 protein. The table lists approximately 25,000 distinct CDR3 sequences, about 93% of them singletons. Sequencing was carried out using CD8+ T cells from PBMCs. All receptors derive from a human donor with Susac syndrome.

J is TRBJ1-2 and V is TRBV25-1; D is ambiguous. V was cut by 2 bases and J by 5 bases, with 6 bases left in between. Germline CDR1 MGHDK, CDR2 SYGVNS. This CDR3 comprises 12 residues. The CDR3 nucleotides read TGTGCCAGCAGTGAAGGGAAATATGGCTACACCTTC. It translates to CASSEGKYGYTF.

CDR3 sequence (DNA): TGTGCCAGCAGCTTTTCCGGGGGCGGCAACACTGAAGCTTTCTTT. Translating gives CASSFSGGGNTEAFF. The chain recombines TRBV7-9 with TRBJ1-1; D might be TRBD1 (6 bases). The CDR3 covers 15 residues. V gave up 3 bases and J gave up 2 bases, with 13 bases separating them. Germline-derived CDR1 and CDR2 are SEHNR and FQNEAQ (reference sequence).

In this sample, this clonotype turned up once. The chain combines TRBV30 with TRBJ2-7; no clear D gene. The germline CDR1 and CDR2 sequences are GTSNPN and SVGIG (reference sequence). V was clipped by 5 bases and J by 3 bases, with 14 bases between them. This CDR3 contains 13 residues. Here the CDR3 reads CAWSVGSGYEQYF. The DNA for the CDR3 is TGTGCCTGGTCTGTGGGGTCTGGCTACGAGCAGTACTTC.

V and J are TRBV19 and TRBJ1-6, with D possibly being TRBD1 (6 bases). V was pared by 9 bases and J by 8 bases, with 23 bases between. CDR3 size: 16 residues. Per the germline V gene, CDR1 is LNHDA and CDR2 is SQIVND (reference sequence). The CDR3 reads CASNKAIQGVDSPLHF. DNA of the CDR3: TGTGCCAGCAATAAAGCGATACAGGGCGTAGATTCACCCCTCCACTTT.

The CDR3 nucleotides read TGTGCCTGCAGAGGACAGGGGACCCACGAGCAGTACTTC. This codes for CACRGQGTHEQYF. This rearrangement joins TRBV30 to TRBJ2-7, with 9 bases matching TRBD1. The CDR3 totals 13 residues. The trim removed 6 bases at V and 5 bases at J, leaving 8 bases unmatched. In germline, CDR1 is GTSNPN, CDR2 SVGIG (reference sequence).